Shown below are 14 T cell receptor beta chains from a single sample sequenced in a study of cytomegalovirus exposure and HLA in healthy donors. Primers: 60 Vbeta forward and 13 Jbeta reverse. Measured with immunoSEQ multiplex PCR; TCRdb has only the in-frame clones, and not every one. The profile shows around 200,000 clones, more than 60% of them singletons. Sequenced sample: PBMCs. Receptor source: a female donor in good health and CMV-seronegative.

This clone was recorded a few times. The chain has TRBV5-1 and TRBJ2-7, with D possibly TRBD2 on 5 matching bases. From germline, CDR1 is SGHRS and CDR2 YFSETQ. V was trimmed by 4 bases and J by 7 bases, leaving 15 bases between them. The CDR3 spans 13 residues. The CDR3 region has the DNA TGCGCCAGCAGCGGTTCCGGGATCGGGGAGCAGTACTTC. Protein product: CASSGSGIGEQYF.

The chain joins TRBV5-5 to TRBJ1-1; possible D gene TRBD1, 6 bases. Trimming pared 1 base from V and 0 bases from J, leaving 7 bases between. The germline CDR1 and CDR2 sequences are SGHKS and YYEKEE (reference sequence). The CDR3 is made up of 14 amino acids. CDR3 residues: CASSLWTVNTEAFF. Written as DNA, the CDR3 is TGTGCCAGCAGCTTGTGGACAGTGAACACTGAAGCTTTCTTT.

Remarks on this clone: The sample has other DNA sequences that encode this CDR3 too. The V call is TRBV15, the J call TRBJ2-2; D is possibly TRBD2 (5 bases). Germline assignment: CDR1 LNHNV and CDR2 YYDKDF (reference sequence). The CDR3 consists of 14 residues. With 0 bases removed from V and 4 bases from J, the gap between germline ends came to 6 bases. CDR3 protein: CATSRDRGTGELFF. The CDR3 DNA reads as TGTGCCACCAGCAGAGATCGGGGCACCGGGGAGCTGTTTTTT.

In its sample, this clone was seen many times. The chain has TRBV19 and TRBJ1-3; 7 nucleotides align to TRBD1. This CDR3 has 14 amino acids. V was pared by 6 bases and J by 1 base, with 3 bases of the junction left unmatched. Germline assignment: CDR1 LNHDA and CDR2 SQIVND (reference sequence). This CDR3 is CASRPTGSGNTIYF. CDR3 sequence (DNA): TGTGCCAGTAGACCGACAGGGTCTGGAAACACCATATATTTT.

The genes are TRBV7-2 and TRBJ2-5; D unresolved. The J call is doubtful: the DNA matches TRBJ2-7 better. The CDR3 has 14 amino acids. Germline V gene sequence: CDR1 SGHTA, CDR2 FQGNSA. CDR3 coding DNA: TGTGCCAGCAGCTTAGTCCCCGAAAACTACGAGCAGTACTTC. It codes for CASSLVPENYEQYF.

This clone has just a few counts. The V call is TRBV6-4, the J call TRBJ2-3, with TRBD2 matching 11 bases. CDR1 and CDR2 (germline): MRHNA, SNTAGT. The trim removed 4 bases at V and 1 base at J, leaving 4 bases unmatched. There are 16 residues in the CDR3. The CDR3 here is CASSVELAGGTDTQYF. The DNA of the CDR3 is TGTGCCAGCAGTGTTGAACTAGCGGGGGGCACAGATACGCAGTATTTT.

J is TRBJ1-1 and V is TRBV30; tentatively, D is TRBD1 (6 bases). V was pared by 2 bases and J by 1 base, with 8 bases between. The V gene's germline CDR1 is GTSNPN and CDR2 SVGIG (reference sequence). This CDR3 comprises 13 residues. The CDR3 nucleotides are TGTGCCTGGAGTCGACAGGAGAACACTGAAGCTTTCTTT. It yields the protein CAWSRQENTEAFF.

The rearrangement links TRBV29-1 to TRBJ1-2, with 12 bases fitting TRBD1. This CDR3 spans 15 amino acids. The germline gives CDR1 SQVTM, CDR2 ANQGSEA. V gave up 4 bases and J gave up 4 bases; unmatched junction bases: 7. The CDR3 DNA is TGCAGCGTTGGCGGGACAGGGGGCTTCGGCTATGGCTACACCTTC. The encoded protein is CSVGGTGGFGYGYTF.

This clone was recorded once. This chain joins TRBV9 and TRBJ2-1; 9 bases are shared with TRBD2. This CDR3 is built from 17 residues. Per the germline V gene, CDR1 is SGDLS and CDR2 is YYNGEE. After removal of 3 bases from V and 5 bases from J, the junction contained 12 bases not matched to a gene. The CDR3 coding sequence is TGTGCCAGCAGCGCGCATTTTAGCGGGAGTAGGGACAATGAGCAGTTCTTC. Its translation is CASSAHFSGSRDNEQFF. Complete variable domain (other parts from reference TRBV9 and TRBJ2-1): DSGVTQTPKHLITATGQRVTLRCSPRSGDLSVYWYQQSLDQGLQFLIQYYNGEERAKGNILERFSAQQFPDLHSELNLSSLELGDSALYFCASSAHFSGSRDNEQFFGPGTRLTVL.

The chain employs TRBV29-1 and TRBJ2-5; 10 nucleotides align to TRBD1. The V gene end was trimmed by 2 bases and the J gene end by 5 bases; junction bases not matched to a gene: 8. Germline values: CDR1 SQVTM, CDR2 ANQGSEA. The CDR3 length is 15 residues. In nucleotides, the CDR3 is TGCAGCGTTGAACACCTGACAGGGGGCGACGAGACCCAGTACTTC. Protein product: CSVEHLTGGDETQYF.

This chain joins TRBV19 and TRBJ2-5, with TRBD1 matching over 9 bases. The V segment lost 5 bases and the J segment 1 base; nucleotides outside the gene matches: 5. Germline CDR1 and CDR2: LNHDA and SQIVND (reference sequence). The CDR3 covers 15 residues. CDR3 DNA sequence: TGTGCCAGTAGTCCGGGACAGGGACCCCAAGAGACCCAGTACTTC. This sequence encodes CASSPGQGPQETQYF.

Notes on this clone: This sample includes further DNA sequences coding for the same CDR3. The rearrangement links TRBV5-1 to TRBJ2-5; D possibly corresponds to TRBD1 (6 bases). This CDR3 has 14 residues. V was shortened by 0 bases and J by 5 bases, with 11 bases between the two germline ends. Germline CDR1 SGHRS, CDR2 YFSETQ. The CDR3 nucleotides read TGCGCCAGCAGCTTGGGAGCAGGGGCCGAGACCCAGTACTTC. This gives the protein CASSLGAGAETQYF.

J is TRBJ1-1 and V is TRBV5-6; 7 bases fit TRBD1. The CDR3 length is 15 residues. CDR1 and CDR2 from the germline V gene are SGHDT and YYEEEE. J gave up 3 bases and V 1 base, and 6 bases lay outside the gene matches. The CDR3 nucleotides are TGTGCCAGCAGCTTGAAGACCAGGGGGTACACTGAAGCTTTCTTT. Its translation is CASSLKTRGYTEAFF.

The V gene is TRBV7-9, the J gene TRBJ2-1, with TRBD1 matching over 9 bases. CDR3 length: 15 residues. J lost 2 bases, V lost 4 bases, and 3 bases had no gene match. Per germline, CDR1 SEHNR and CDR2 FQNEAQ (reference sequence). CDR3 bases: TGTGCCAGCAGCTACGACAGGGGGGCCTACAATGAGCAGTTCTTC. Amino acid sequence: CASSYDRGAYNEQFF.